A selection of T cell receptor beta chains follows, all from one sample in a study of CD8+ T cells in alopecia areata. Assay used: immunoSEQ multiplex PCR; TCRdb lists only in-frame clones, some missing. The data show approximately 54,000 clones, around 96% seen once. The sequencing here drew on CD8+ T cells sorted from blood, taken at week 0. The receptors come from a human donor with alopecia areata. The CDR3 runs from the conserved cysteine through the conserved F or W. The order of the fields is V gene, clone size, J gene, D gene, CDR3 DNA, CDR3 protein. The D gene is left open where the match is weak. The listing skips clone size in some rows; elsewhere it reads once, few, many or a size class.

V gene: TRBV15
clone size: .
J gene: TRBJ2-3
D gene: .
CDR3 DNA: TGTGCCACCAGCAGCCAGCGGGTTAGCACAGATACGCAGTATTTT
CDR3 protein: CATSSQRVSTDTQYF

V gene: TRBV14
clone size: .
J gene: TRBJ2-7
D gene: .
CDR3 DNA: TGTGCCAGCAGCCAAGATGGGTTCTTGGTCAGGGACGAGCAGTACTTC
CDR3 protein: CASSQDGFLVRDEQYF

V gene: TRBV30
clone size: .
J gene: TRBJ2-5
D gene: .
CDR3 DNA: TGTGCCTGGGCCGGCATGGTGGAGACCCAGTACTTC
CDR3 protein: CAWAGMVETQYF

V gene: TRBV6-5
clone size: .
J gene: TRBJ1-1
D gene: .
CDR3 DNA: TGTGCCAGCAGTTACGGGGGACGTAACACTGAAGCTTTCTTT
CDR3 protein: CASSYGGRNTEAFF

V gene: TRBV7-9
clone size: .
J gene: TRBJ1-1
D gene: .
CDR3 DNA: TGTGCCAGCGGGTTGGTGCGGACTGAAGCTTTCTTT
CDR3 protein: CASGLVRTEAFF

V gene: TRBV4-2
clone size: .
J gene: TRBJ2-7
D gene: .
CDR3 DNA: TGTGCCAGCAGCCAAGAGGGCAGCTACGAGCAGTACTTC
CDR3 protein: CASSQEGSYEQYF

V gene: TRBV9
clone size: .
J gene: TRBJ2-2
D gene: TRBD2
CDR3 DNA: TGTGCCAGCAGCTCCGGGACTAGTGCGAGCAGATTCACGAACACCGGGGAGCTGTTTTTT
CDR3 protein: CASSSGTSASRFTNTGELFF

V gene: TRBV4-2
clone size: .
J gene: TRBJ2-5
D gene: TRBD2
CDR3 DNA: TGTGCCAGCAGCCAAGAATTCAGCGGGGGTGGGGAGACCCAGTACTTC
CDR3 protein: CASSQEFSGGGETQYF

V gene: TRBV6-4
clone size: .
J gene: TRBJ2-1
D gene: TRBD1
CDR3 DNA: TGTGCCAGCAGCTTACGAGGGACAGGTTACAATGAGCAGTTCTTC
CDR3 protein: CASSLRGTGYNEQFF

V gene: TRBV7-6
clone size: .
J gene: TRBJ1-1
D gene: .
CDR3 DNA: TGTGCCAGCACCGCAAGGGCCCACGAGATTACTCCTGAAGCTTTCTTT
CDR3 protein: CASTARAHEITPEAFF

V gene: TRBV27
clone size: .
J gene: TRBJ2-1
D gene: .
CDR3 DNA: TGTGCCAGCAGGGGTTGGAATGAGCAGTTCTTC
CDR3 protein: CASRGWNEQFF

V gene: TRBV6-5
clone size: .
J gene: TRBJ2-2
D gene: .
CDR3 DNA: TGTGCCAGCAGCCACGGGGAGCTGTTTTTT
CDR3 protein: CASSHGELFF

V gene: TRBV6-1
clone size: .
J gene: TRBJ1-5
D gene: .
CDR3 DNA: TGTGCCAGCAGTGAAGCTCTAGGCAGTTTCAATCAGCCCCAGCATTTT
CDR3 protein: CASSEALGSFNQPQHF

V gene: TRBV5-6
clone size: .
J gene: TRBJ2-7
D gene: TRBD2
CDR3 DNA: TGTGCCAGCAGCCTAGCGGGGGGCACCTACGAGCAGTACTTC
CDR3 protein: CASSLAGGTYEQYF

V gene: TRBV30
clone size: .
J gene: TRBJ2-1
D gene: .
CDR3 DNA: TGTGCCTGGAGTGACCAAGACAATGAGCAGTTCTTC
CDR3 protein: CAWSDQDNEQFF

V gene: TRBV29-1
clone size: .
J gene: TRBJ2-3
D gene: TRBD2
CDR3 DNA: TGCAGCGTTGTTCGGACTAGCGGGGGCACAGATACGCAGTATTTT
CDR3 protein: CSVVRTSGGTDTQYF

V gene: TRBV4-2
clone size: .
J gene: TRBJ2-3
D gene: TRBD2
CDR3 DNA: TGTGCCAGCAGCCAAGAGTGGTTAGCGGGGGGCCTCACAGATACGCAGTATTTT
CDR3 protein: CASSQEWLAGGLTDTQYF

V gene: TRBV7-8
clone size: once
J gene: TRBJ2-5
D gene: .
CDR3 DNA: TGTGCCAGCAGCCCCAGCGGTTCCGAGACCCAGTACTTC
CDR3 protein: CASSPSGSETQYF

V gene: TRBV4-3
clone size: .
J gene: TRBJ2-1
D gene: .
CDR3 DNA: TGCGCCAGCAGCCAATATGGGGTATCCTACAATGAGCAGTTCTTC
CDR3 protein: CASSQYGVSYNEQFF

V gene: TRBV29-1
clone size: once
J gene: TRBJ2-2
D gene: .
CDR3 DNA: TGCAGCGTTGAAGAGCGGGGCAGGAACACCGGGGAGCTGTTTTTT
CDR3 protein: CSVEERGRNTGELFF

V gene: TRBV11-2
clone size: .
J gene: TRBJ2-3
D gene: TRBD2
CDR3 DNA: TGTGCCAGCAGCTCCCTAGCTGCGGGGGGGGCTAGAGATACGCAGTATTTT
CDR3 protein: CASSSLAAGGARDTQYF

V gene: TRBV6-5
clone size: .
J gene: TRBJ2-2
D gene: TRBD2
CDR3 DNA: TGTGCCAGCAACACGGGGGGGCTAAACACCGGGGAGCTGTTTTTT
CDR3 protein: CASNTGGLNTGELFF

V gene: TRBV11-2
clone size: .
J gene: TRBJ1-1
D gene: TRBD1
CDR3 DNA: TGTGCCAGCAGCTTAGTTCAGGGGGTTACTGAAGCTTTCTTT
CDR3 protein: CASSLVQGVTEAFF

V gene: TRBV5-1
clone size: .
J gene: TRBJ2-7
D gene: TRBD1
CDR3 DNA: TGCGCCAGCAGCGTGACAGGGGTGTACGAGCAGTACTTC
CDR3 protein: CASSVTGVYEQYF

V gene: TRBV7-6
clone size: .
J gene: TRBJ2-7
D gene: .
CDR3 DNA: TGTGCCAGCAGCTTAGGCCAGGGAAAGGTCCACGAGCAGTACTTC
CDR3 protein: CASSLGQGKVHEQYF

V gene: TRBV12-5
clone size: once
J gene: TRBJ1-5
D gene: .
CDR3 DNA: TGTGCTAGTGGTTTGGTACAGAGCAGCAATCAGCCCCAGCATTTT
CDR3 protein: CASGLVQSSNQPQHF

V gene: TRBV5-4
clone size: .
J gene: TRBJ1-4
D gene: .
CDR3 DNA: TGTGCCAGCAGCTTAAACGGGATGCCTAATGAAAAACTGTTTTTT
CDR3 protein: CASSLNGMPNEKLFF

V gene: TRBV5-1
clone size: .
J gene: TRBJ2-3
D gene: TRBD2
CDR3 DNA: TGCGCCAGCAGAGAAGCGGGGGGCACCACAGATACGCAGTATTTT
CDR3 protein: CASREAGGTTDTQYF

V gene: TRBV6-5
clone size: .
J gene: TRBJ2-6
D gene: .
CDR3 DNA: TGTGCCACCCTGACCTCAGGGTCCCCCGACAACGTCCTGACTTTC
CDR3 protein: CATLTSGSPDNVLTF

V gene: TRBV4-3
clone size: few
J gene: TRBJ2-3
D gene: TRBD2
CDR3 DNA: TGCGCCAGCAGCCAAGATCGAGGCCTAGCGGGGGGAAGCACAGATACGCAGTATTTT
CDR3 protein: CASSQDRGLAGGSTDTQYF

V gene: TRBV6-5
clone size: .
J gene: TRBJ2-1
D gene: .
CDR3 DNA: TGTGCCAGCTGGACTCGGGATGCCTTTGGGAATGAGCAGTTCTTC
CDR3 protein: CASWTRDAFGNEQFF

V gene: TRBV15
clone size: .
J gene: TRBJ2-3
D gene: .
CDR3 DNA: TGTGCCACCAGCTGGTTCGGGGGTGGGGCAGATACGCAGTATTTT
CDR3 protein: CATSWFGGGADTQYF

V gene: TRBV4-3
clone size: .
J gene: TRBJ2-3
D gene: TRBD2
CDR3 DNA: TGCGCCAGCAGCCAAGATGAGCGGGGGGGCACAGATACGCAGTATTTT
CDR3 protein: CASSQDERGGTDTQYF

V gene: TRBV29-1
clone size: .
J gene: TRBJ2-1
D gene: .
CDR3 DNA: TGCAGCGGATGGGGGGTTGGCAATGAGCAGTTCTTC
CDR3 protein: CSGWGVGNEQFF

V gene: TRBV27
clone size: .
J gene: TRBJ2-3
D gene: .
CDR3 DNA: TGTGCCACCCAACAGGGAACGGCCTACAGCGCAGATACGCAGTATTTT
CDR3 protein: CATQQGTAYSADTQYF

V gene: TRBV29-1
clone size: once
J gene: TRBJ2-2
D gene: TRBD1
CDR3 DNA: TGCAGTGGGACAGCTTCGAACACCGGGGAGCTGTTTTTT
CDR3 protein: CSGTASNTGELFF

V gene: TRBV7-2
clone size: .
J gene: TRBJ2-7
D gene: .
CDR3 DNA: TGTGCCAGCAGCTTAGAGCCCACGGTTGCCTACGAGCAGTACTTC
CDR3 protein: CASSLEPTVAYEQYF